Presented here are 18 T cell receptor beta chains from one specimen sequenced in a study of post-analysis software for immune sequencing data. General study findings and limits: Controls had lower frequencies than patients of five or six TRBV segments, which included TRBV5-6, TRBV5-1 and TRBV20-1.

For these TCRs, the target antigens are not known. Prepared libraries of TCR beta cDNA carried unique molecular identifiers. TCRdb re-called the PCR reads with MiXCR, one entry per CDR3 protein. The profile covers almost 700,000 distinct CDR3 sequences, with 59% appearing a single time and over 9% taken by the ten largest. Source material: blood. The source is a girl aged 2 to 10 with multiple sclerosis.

This chain's CDR3 is CASSLPGTGNSPLHF. CDR3 sequence (DNA): TGTGCCAGCAGCTTGCCCGGGACAGGGAATTCACCCCTCCACTTT. The V and J genes are TRBV11-3 and TRBJ1-6; 9 nucleotides align to TRBD1. Germline lookup yields CDR1 SGHNT and CDR2 YENEEA. J gave up 7 bases and V 3 bases, and 4 bases lay outside the gene matches. This CDR3 comprises 15 residues.

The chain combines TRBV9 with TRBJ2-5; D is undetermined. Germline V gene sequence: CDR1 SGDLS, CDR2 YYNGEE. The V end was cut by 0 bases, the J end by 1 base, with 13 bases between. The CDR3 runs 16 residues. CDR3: CASSVGPTLIQETQYF. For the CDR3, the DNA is TGTGCCAGCAGCGTAGGCCCCACCCTCATCCAAGAGACCCAGTACTTC.

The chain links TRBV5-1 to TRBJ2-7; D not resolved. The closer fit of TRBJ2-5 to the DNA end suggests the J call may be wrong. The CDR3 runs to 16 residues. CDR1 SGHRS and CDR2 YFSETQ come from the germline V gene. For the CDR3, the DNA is TGCGCCAGCAGCTTACAACTTCTCGGGTCGGAAGAGACCCAGTACTTC. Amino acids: CASSLQLLGSEETQYF.

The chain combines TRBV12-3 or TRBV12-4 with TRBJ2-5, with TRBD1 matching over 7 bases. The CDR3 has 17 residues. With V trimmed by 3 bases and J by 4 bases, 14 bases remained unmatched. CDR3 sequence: CASSLARGSGAPETQYF. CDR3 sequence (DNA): TGTGCCAGCAGTTTGGCCAGGGGGTCAGGCGCCCCAGAGACCCAGTACTTC.

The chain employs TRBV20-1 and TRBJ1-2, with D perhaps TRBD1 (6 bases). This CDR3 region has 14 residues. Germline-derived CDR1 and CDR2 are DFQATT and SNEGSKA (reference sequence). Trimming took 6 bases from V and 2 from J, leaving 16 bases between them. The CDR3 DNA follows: TGCAGTGCGCAGGGCGGGGACAAGAACTATGGCTACACCTTC. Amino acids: CSAQGGDKNYGYTF.

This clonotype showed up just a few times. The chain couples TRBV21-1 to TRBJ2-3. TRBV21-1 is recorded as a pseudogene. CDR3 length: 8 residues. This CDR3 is CASLKKYF. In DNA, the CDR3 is TGTGCCAGCCTCAAGAAGTATTTT.

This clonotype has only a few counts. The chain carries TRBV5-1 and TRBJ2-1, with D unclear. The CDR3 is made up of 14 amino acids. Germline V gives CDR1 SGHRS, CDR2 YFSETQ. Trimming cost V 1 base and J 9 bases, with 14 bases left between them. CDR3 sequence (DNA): TGCGCCAGCAGCTTGCCGTCGAACTTTGCTGAGCAGTTCTTC. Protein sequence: CASSLPSNFAEQFF.

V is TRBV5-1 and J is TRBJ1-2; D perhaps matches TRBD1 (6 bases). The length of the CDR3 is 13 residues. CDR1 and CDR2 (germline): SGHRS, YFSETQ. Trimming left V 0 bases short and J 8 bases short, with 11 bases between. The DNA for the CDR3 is TGCGCCAGCAGCTTGGAAGACAGGACCGGCTACACCTTC. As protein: CASSLEDRTGYTF.

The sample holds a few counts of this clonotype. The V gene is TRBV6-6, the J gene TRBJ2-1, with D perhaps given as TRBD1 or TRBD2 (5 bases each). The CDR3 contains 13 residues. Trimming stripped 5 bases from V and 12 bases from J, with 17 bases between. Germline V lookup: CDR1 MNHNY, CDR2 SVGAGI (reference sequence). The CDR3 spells CASSQGPAFRQFF. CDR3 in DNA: TGTGCCAGCAGTCAGGGACCTGCCTTTAGGCAGTTCTTC.

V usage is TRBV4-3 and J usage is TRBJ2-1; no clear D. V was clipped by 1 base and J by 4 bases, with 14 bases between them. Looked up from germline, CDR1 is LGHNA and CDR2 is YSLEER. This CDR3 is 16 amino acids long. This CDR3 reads CASSQVPKAAYNEQFF. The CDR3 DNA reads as TGCGCCAGCAGCCAAGTTCCCAAGGCTGCTTACAATGAGCAGTTCTTC.

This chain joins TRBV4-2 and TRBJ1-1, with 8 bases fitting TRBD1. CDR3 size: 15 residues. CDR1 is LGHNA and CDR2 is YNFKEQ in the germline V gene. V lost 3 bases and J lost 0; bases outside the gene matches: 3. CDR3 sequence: CASSQTGELNTEAFF. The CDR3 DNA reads TGTGCCAGCAGCCAGACAGGGGAATTGAACACTGAAGCTTTCTTT.

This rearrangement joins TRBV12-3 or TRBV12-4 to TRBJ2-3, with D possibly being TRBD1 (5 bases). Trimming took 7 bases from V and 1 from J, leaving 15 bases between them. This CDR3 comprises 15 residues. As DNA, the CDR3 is TGTGCCAGCACGGGCGGTTGGGGCCGCACAGATACGCAGTATTTT. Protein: CASTGGWGRTDTQYF.

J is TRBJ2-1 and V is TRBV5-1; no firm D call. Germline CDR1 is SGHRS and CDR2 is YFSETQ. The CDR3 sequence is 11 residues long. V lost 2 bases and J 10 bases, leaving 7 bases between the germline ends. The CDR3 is CASSFGWEQFF. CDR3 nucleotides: TGCGCCAGCAGCTTTGGATGGGAGCAGTTCTTC.

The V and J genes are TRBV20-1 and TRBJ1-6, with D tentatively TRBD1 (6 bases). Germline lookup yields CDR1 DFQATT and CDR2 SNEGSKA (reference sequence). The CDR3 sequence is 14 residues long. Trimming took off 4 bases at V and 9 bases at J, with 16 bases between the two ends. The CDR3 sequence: CSATTTGAPSPLHF. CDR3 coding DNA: TGCAGTGCTACCACGACAGGCGCCCCTTCACCCCTCCACTTT.

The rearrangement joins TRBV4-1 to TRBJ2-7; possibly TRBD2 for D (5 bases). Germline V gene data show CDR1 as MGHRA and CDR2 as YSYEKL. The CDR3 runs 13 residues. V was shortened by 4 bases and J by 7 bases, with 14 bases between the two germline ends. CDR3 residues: CASSPPDFDEQYF. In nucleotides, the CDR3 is TGCGCCAGCAGCCCTCCGGACTTTGATGAGCAGTACTTC.

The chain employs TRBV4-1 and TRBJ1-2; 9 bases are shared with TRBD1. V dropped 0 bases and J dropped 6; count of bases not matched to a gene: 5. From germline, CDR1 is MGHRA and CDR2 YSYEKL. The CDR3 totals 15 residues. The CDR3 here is CASSQDPRTGDGYTF. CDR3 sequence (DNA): TGCGCCAGCAGCCAAGATCCCCGGACAGGGGATGGCTACACCTTC.

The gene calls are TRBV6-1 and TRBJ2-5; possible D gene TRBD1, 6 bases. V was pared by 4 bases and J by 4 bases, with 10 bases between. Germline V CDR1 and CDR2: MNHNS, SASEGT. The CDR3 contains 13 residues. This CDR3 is CASSVYRAETQYF. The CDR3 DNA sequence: TGTGCCAGCAGTGTGTACAGGGCAGAGACCCAGTACTTC.

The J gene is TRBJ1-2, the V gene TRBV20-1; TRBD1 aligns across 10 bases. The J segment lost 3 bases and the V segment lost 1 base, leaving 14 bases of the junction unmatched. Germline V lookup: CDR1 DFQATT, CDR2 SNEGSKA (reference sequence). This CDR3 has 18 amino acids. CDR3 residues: CSARGGSTGTGADYGYTF. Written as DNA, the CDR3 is TGCAGTGCTAGAGGAGGGAGTACCGGGACAGGGGCTGACTATGGCTACACCTTC.